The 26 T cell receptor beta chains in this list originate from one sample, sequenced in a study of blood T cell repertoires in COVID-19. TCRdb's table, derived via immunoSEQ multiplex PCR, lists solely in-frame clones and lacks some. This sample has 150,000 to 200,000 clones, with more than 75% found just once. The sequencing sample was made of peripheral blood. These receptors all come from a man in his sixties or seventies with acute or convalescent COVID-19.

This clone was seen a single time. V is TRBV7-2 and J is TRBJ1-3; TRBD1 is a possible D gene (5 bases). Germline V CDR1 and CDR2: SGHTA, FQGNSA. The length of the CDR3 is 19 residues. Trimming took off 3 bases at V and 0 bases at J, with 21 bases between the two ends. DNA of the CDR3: TGTGCCAGCAGCTTGAAGGAAACAGGCCGCAGTCTCTCTGGAAACACCATATATTTT. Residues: CASSLKETGRSLSGNTIYF.

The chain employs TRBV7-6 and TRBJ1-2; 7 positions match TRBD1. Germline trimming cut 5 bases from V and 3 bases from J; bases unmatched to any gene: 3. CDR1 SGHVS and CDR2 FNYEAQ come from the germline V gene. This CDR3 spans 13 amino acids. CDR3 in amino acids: CASSPGTDYGYTF. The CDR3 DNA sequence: TGTGCCAGCAGCCCTGGGACAGACTATGGCTACACCTTC.

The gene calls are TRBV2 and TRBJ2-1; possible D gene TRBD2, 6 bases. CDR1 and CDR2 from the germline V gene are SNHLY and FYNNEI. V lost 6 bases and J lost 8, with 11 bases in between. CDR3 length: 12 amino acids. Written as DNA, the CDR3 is TGTGCCAGCAGGGGTTGGGGGGATGAGCAGTTCTTC. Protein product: CASRGWGDEQFF. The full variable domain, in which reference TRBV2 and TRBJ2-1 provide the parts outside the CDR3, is EPEVTQTPSHQVTQMGQEVILRCVPISNHLYFYWYRQILGQKVEFLVSFYNNEISEKSEIFDDQFSVERPDGSNFTLKIRSTKLEDSAMYFCASRGWGDEQFFGPGTRLTVL.

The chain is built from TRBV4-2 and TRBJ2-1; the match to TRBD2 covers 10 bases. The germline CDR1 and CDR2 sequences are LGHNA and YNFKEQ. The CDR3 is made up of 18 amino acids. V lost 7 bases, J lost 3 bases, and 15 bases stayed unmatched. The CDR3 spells CASTGGLAGEVFYNEQFF. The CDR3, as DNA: TGTGCCAGCACGGGGGGGCTAGCGGGGGAGGTCTTCTACAATGAGCAGTTCTTC.

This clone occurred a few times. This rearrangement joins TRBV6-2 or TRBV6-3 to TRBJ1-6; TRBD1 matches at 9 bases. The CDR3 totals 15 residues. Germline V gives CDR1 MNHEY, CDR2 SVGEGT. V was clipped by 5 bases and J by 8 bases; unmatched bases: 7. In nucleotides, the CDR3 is TGTGCCAGCAGTATCCCCGGGACAGGGTATTCACCCCTCCACTTT. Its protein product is CASSIPGTGYSPLHF.

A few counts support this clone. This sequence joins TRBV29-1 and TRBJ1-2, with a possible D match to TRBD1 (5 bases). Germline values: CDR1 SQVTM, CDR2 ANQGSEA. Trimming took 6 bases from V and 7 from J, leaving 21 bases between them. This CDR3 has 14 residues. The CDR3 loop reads CSVPGHSLTRGYTF. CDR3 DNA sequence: TGCAGCGTCCCAGGGCACAGCTTAACGCGTGGCTACACCTTC.

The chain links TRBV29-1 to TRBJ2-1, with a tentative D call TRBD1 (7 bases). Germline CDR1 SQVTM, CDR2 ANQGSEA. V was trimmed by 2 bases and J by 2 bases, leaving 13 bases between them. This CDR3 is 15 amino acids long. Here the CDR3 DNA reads TGCAGCGTTGAAAGGCAGGGGGAGGCCTACAATGAGCAGTTCTTC. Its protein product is CSVERQGEAYNEQFF.

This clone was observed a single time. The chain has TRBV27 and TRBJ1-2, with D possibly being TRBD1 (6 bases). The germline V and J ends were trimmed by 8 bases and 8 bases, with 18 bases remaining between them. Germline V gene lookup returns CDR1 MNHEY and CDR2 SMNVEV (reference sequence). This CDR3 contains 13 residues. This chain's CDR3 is CASGKQGGGGYTF. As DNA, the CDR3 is TGTGCCAGCGGAAAGCAAGGGGGGGGAGGCTACACCTTC.

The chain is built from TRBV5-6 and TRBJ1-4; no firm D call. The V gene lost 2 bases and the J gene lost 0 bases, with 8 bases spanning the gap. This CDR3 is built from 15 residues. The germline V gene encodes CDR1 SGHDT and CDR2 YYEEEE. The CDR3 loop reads CASSLPLTTNEKLFF. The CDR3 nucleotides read TGTGCCAGCAGCTTACCCCTAACAACTAATGAAAAACTGTTTTTT.

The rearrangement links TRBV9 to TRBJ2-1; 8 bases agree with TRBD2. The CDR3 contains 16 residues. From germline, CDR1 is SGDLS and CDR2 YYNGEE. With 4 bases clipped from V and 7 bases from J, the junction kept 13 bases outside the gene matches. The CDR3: CASSLQGAGGINEQFF. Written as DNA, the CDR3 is TGTGCCAGCAGCCTACAGGGTGCGGGAGGTATAAATGAGCAGTTCTTC.

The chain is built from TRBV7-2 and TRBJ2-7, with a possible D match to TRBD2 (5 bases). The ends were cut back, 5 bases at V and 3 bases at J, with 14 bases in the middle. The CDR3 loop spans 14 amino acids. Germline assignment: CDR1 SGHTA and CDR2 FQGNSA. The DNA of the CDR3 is TGTGCCAGCAGCCCGCCCGGGAAAGGCTACGAGCAGTACTTC. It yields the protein CASSPPGKGYEQYF.

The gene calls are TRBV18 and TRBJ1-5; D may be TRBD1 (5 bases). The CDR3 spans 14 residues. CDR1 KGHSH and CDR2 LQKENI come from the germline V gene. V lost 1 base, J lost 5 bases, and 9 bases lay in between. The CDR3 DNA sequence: TGTGCCAGCTCACCACGGGCCAGGGATCAGCCCCAGCATTTT. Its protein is CASSPRARDQPQHF.

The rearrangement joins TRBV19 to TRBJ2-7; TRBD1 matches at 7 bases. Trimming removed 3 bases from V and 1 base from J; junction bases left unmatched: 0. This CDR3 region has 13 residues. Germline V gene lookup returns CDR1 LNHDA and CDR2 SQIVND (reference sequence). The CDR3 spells CASSMGQSYEQYF. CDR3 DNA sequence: TGTGCCAGTAGTATGGGACAGTCCTACGAGCAGTACTTC.

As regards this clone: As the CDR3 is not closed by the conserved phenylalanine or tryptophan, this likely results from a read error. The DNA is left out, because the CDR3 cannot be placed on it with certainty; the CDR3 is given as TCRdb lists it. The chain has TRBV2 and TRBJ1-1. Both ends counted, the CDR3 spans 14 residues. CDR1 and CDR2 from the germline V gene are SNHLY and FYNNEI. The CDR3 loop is CASSEEAGGPISYA.

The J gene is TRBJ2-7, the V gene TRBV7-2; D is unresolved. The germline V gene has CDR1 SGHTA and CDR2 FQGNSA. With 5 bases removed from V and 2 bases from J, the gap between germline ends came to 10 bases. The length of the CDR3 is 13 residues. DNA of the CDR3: TGTGCCAGCAGCACAATCCCCGCCTACGAGCAGTACTTC. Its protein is CASSTIPAYEQYF.

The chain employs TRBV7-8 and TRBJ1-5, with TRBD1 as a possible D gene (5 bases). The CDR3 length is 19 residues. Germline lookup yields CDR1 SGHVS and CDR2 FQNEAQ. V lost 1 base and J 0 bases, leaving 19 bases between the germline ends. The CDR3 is CASSLGMVQGVYSNQPQHF. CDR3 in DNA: TGTGCCAGCAGCTTAGGGATGGTTCAAGGGGTCTATAGCAATCAGCCCCAGCATTTT.

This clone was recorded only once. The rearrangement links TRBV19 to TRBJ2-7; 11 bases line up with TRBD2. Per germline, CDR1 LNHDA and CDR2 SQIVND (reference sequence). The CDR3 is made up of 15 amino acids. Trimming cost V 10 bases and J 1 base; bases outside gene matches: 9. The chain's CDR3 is CATAGTSGTSYEQYF. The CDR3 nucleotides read TGTGCCACGGCCGGGACTAGCGGTACTTCCTACGAGCAGTACTTC. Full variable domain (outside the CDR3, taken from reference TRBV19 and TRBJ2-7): DGGITQSPKYLFRKEGQNVTLSCEQNLNHDAMYWYRQDPGQGLRLIYYSQIVNDFQKGDIAEGYSVSREKKESFPLTVTSAQKNPTAFYLCATAGTSGTSYEQYFGPGTRLTVT.

The CDR3 loop is CASSPRGGAGDEQFF. CDR3 DNA sequence: TGTGCCAGCAGCCCTAGGGGAGGGGCGGGGGATGAGCAGTTCTTC. This chain connects TRBV7-8 to TRBJ2-1, with 7 positions matching TRBD2. The V gene end was trimmed by 5 bases and the J gene end by 8 bases; junction bases not matched to a gene: 12. CDR3 length: 15 residues. Germline CDR1 and CDR2: SGHVS and FQNEAQ.

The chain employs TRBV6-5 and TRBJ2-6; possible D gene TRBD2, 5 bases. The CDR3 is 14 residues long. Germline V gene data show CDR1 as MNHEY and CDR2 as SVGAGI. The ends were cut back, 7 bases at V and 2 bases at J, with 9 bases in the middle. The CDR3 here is CASKGSPGANVLTF. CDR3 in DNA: TGTGCCAGCAAAGGGAGTCCTGGGGCCAACGTCCTGACTTTC.

As DNA, the CDR3 is TGTGCCAGCAGTTACCCGGGGGAAGATACGCAGTATTTT. This sequence encodes CASSYPGEDTQYF. V is TRBV6-5 and J is TRBJ2-3, with D perhaps matching TRBD2 (6 bases). The CDR3 contains 13 residues. V was pared by 2 bases and J by 5 bases, with 8 bases between. The V gene's germline CDR1 is MNHEY and CDR2 SVGAGI.

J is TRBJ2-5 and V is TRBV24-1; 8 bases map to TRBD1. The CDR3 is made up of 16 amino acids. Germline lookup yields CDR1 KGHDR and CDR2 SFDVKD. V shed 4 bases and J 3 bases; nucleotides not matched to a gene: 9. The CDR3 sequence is CATSESDRGGKETQYF. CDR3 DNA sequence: TGTGCCACCAGTGAGTCCGACAGGGGCGGCAAAGAGACCCAGTACTTC.

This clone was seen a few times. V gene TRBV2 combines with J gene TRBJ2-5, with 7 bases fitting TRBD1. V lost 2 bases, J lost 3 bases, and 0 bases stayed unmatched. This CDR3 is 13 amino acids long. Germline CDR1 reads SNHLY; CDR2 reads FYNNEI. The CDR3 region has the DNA TGTGCCAGCAGTGAACAGGGGGAAGAGACCCAGTACTTC. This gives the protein CASSEQGEETQYF.

CDR3 nucleotide sequence: TGCGCCAGCACTACAGACACGAACACTGAAGCTTTCTTT. Its protein product is CASTTDTNTEAFF. The rearrangement uses TRBV5-1 and TRBJ1-1, with unresolved D. Trimming took 6 bases from V and 1 from J, leaving 10 bases between them. From germline, CDR1 is SGHRS and CDR2 YFSETQ. The CDR3 spans 13 residues.

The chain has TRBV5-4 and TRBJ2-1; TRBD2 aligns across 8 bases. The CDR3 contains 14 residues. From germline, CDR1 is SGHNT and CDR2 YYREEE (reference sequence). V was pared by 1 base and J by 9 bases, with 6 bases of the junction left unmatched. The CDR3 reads CASSLIGRGSEQFF. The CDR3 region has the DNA TGTGCCAGCAGCTTGATCGGGAGGGGCAGTGAGCAGTTCTTC.

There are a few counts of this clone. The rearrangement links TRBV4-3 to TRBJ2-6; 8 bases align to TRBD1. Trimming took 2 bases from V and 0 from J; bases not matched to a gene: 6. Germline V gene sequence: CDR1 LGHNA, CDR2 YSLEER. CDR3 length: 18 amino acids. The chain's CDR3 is CASSQMTGDSSGANVLTF. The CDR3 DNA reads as TGCGCCAGCAGCCAAATGACAGGGGATAGCTCTGGGGCCAACGTCCTGACTTTC.

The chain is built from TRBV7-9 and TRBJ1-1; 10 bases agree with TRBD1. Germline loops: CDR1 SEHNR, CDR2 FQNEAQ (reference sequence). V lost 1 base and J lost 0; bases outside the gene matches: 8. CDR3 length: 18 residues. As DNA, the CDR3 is TGTGCCAGCAGCTTAGATCGTGGGACAGGGGCGATGAACACTGAAGCTTTCTTT. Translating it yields CASSLDRGTGAMNTEAFF.